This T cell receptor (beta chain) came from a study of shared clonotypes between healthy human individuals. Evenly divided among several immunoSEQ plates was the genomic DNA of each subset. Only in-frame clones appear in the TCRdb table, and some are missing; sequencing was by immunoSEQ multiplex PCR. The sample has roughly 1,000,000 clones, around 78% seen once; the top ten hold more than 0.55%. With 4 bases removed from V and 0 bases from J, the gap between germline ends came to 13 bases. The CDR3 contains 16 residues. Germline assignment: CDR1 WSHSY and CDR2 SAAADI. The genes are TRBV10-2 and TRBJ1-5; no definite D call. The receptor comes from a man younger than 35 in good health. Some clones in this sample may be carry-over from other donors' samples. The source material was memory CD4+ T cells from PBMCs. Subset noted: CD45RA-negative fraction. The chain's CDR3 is CASSGRTGPSNQPQHF. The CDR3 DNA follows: TGCGCCAGCAGTGGCCGGACGGGCCCTAGCAATCAGCCCCAGCATTTT.